This TCR beta chain was found in a study of blood T cell dynamics during melanoma immunotherapy. The overall study: Patients with metastatic melanoma got pembrolizumab or nivolumab-ipilimumab as first-line care.

Time point specified: pre-treatment baseline. Disease control meant complete response, partial response or stable disease at 12 weeks. Every bulk PBMC sample received the same 350 ng of DNA. Method: immunoSEQ multiplex PCR; TCRdb's copy keeps in-frame clones and lacks some. The table lists 9,700 or so clones, roughly 90% of them singletons. This material consisted of blood, taken from a patient treated with checkpoint blockade. This sequence was found in a human donor with melanoma.

The CDR3 coding sequence is TGTGCCAGCAGTCCCGGACAGGGGGCGGGTGGCTACACCTTC. This codes for CASSPGQGAGGYTF. V usage is TRBV28 and J usage is TRBJ1-2, with 11 bases fitting TRBD1. Per germline, CDR1 MDHEN and CDR2 SYDVKM. CDR3 length: 14 amino acids. Trimming cost V 5 bases and J 7 bases; bases outside gene matches: 6.